Listed here are 17 T cell receptor beta chains from one sample, sequenced in a study of spatial heterogeneity in lung cancer. MiXCR, run by TCRdb on the 5' RACE reads, gives a single entry per CDR3 protein. In the table there are tens of thousands of distinct CDR3 sequences, over 9.5% of which are singletons. This sample's time point: sample taken at primary tumor resection. Unsorted whole RNA from tumor, nontumor lung or frozen PBMC underwent sequencing. The material sequenced was PBMCs, taken at surgery. These receptors all come from a male donor with early-stage non-small cell lung cancer.

V gene TRBV5-1 combines with J gene TRBJ1-1; the D gene is possibly TRBD1 (5 bases). This CDR3 contains 13 residues. Trimming pared 5 bases from V and 3 bases from J, leaving 11 bases between. Germline CDR1 reads SGHRS; CDR2 reads YFSETQ. The CDR3 DNA follows: TGCGCCAGCAGTTATGGGGCAGACACTGAAGCTTTCTTT. Protein product: CASSYGADTEAFF.

This clonotype was counted ten times or more. This chain uses TRBV6-5 with TRBJ2-2, with D perhaps TRBD2 (6 bases). Germline V lookup: CDR1 MNHEY, CDR2 SVGAGI. The CDR3 has 15 residues. Trimming removed 2 bases from V and 1 base from J, with 8 bases in between. CDR3 nucleotide sequence: TGTGCCAGCAGTTACGGGCGGGAGAACACCGGGGAGCTGTTTTTT. It codes for CASSYGRENTGELFF.

The rearrangement links TRBV20-1 to TRBJ2-7; D ambiguous. V lost 2 bases and J lost 0, with 17 bases in between. The V gene's germline CDR1 is DFQATT and CDR2 SNEGSKA (reference sequence). The CDR3 is made up of 16 amino acids. The CDR3 DNA reads as TGCAGTGCTAGATCGGTAGTAAGGGCCTCCTCCTACGAGCAGTACTTC. The encoded protein is CSARSVVRASSYEQYF.

The V call is TRBV6-4, the J call TRBJ2-1, with TRBD2 identical over 12 bases. CDR3 size: 15 residues. Germline CDR1 MRHNA, CDR2 SNTAGT. Trimming took 5 bases from V and 4 from J; bases not matched to a gene: 3. CDR3 nucleotides: TGTGCCAGCAGTCCTAGCGGGGGGGGTTACAATGAGCAGTTCTTC. Its protein product is CASSPSGGGYNEQFF.

The genes are TRBV4-1 and TRBJ2-1; TRBD1 matches 11 bases. CDR3 length equals 15 residues. Germline loops: CDR1 MGHRA, CDR2 YSYEKL. Trimming cost V 4 bases and J 5 bases; bases outside gene matches: 4. CDR3 in amino acids: CASSRGQGANNEQFF. CDR3 DNA sequence: TGCGCCAGCAGCCGAGGACAGGGGGCGAACAATGAGCAGTTCTTC.

This chain uses TRBV7-9 with TRBJ2-7; D tentatively fits TRBD1 or TRBD2 (5 bases each). This CDR3 has 15 amino acids. The V and J ends lost 6 bases and 1 base respectively, with 16 bases between them. The germline gives CDR1 SEHNR, CDR2 FQNEAQ (reference sequence). CDR3 coding DNA: TGTGCCAGCAGTCTATACCGGGACGGGTCCTACGAGCAGTACTTC. Protein: CASSLYRDGSYEQYF.

This clonotype was recorded a few times. The chain employs TRBV6-6 and TRBJ1-5, with D possibly TRBD1 on 5 matching bases. V was clipped by 6 bases and J by 5 bases, with 11 bases between them. CDR1 is MNHNY and CDR2 is SVGAGI in the germline V gene (reference sequence). This CDR3 comprises 13 residues. CDR3 bases: TGTGCCAGCAGCACTGACAGTTATCAGCCCCAGCATTTT. Translated: CASSTDSYQPQHF.

The chain links TRBV2 to TRBJ2-1, with D uncertain. The V end lost 7 bases, the J end lost 8 bases, and 12 bases lay between the germline ends. Looked up from germline, CDR1 is SNHLY and CDR2 is FYNNEI. The CDR3 spans 12 residues. The CDR3 region has the DNA TGTGCCAGCATGGCCCTGGGATATGAGCAGTTCTTC. Translating it yields CASMALGYEQFF.

Concerning this clonotype: With a much larger clone just one base away, this may be a read error. The J gene is TRBJ1-1, the V gene TRBV7-9; a possible D gene is TRBD1 (5 bases). Germline CDR1 and CDR2: SEHNR and FQNEAQ (reference sequence). This CDR3 is 12 amino acids long. This CDR3 reads CTSSPQDSEAFF. Written as DNA, the CDR3 is TGTACCAGCAGCCCACAGGACTCTGAAGCTTTCTTT. Using reference TRBV7-9 and TRBJ1-1 for the parts outside the CDR3, the full variable domain is DTGVSQNPRHKITKRGQNVTFRCDPISEHNRLYWYRQTLGQGPEFLTYFQNEAQLEKSRLLSDRFSAERPKGSFSTLEIQRTEQGDSAMYLCTSSPQDSEAFFGQGTRLTVV.

This chain connects TRBV20-1 to TRBJ2-3, with D uncertain. V was cut by 3 bases and J by 8 bases, with 6 bases left in between. In germline, CDR1 is DFQATT, CDR2 SNEGSKA (reference sequence). The CDR3 has 10 amino acids. CDR3 bases: TGCAGTGCTAGGTGGGGTACGCAGTATTTT. This codes for CSARWGTQYF.

This clonotype turned up a few times. This sequence joins TRBV30 and TRBJ1-2; a weak D match, TRBD1 (6 bases). CDR1 is GTSNPN, CDR2 SVGIG, per germline (reference sequence). V was clipped by 6 bases and J by 2 bases, with 7 bases between them. The CDR3 is 11 residues long. The CDR3 protein is CACTGNYGYTF. CDR3 DNA: TGTGCCTGTACAGGGAACTATGGCTACACCTTC.

This clonotype was detected ten times or more. The chain carries TRBV6-2 or TRBV6-3 and TRBJ1-1; no reliable D call. The CDR3 is 16 residues long. Germline CDR1 and CDR2: MNHEY and SVGEGT. With 7 bases removed from V and 0 bases from J, the gap between germline ends came to 18 bases. The CDR3 sequence: CASTSPNRGMNTEAFF. CDR3 DNA: TGTGCCAGCACCTCCCCCAATCGCGGGATGAACACTGAAGCTTTCTTT.

This chain links TRBV7-9 with TRBJ2-5; a possible D gene is TRBD2 (6 bases). With 5 bases removed from V and 5 bases from J, the gap between germline ends came to 15 bases. CDR1 SEHNR and CDR2 FQNEAQ come from the germline V gene (reference sequence). The CDR3 is 14 amino acids. CDR3 residues: CASSKGSRGETQYF. In DNA form, the CDR3 reads TGTGCCAGCAGCAAGGGGTCTCGGGGGGAGACCCAGTACTTC.

This clonotype was seen at least ten times. The V gene is TRBV7-8, the J gene TRBJ2-5, with no clear D. Germline V gives CDR1 SGHVS, CDR2 FQNEAQ. The CDR3 totals 12 residues. With 4 bases removed from V and 5 bases from J, the gap between germline ends came to 8 bases. Here the CDR3 reads CASSSLGETQYF. The DNA of the CDR3 is TGTGCCAGCAGCTCGCTGGGTGAGACCCAGTACTTC.

The table lists this clonotype with many counts. V and J are TRBV4-3 and TRBJ2-3; D remains ambiguous. V dropped 0 bases and J dropped 1 base, with 14 bases sitting between them. Germline V gene sequence: CDR1 LGHNA, CDR2 YSLEER. The CDR3 totals 17 residues. The CDR3 DNA is TGCGCCAGCAGCCAAGAGGACGGAGCAAGTCGCACAGATACGCAGTATTTT. It is translated as CASSQEDGASRTDTQYF.

Only a few counts were recorded for this clonotype. The J gene is TRBJ1-1, the V gene TRBV3-1; D remains ambiguous. This CDR3 has 15 amino acids. CDR1 is LGHDT and CDR2 is YNNKEL in the germline V gene (reference sequence). V was trimmed by 4 bases and J by 2 bases, leaving 14 bases between them. CDR3 region: CASSRSGPQNTEAFF. The DNA of the CDR3 is TGTGCCAGCAGCCGATCCGGACCGCAAAACACTGAAGCTTTCTTT.

This clonotype showed up many times. The chain employs TRBV10-1 and TRBJ1-6; no reliable D call. CDR1 and CDR2 from the germline V gene are WNHNN and SYGVQD (reference sequence). The CDR3 contains 13 residues. V dropped 6 bases and J dropped 7 bases, with 10 bases sitting between them. The chain's CDR3 is CASSQDRNSPLHF. CDR3 DNA: TGCGCCAGCAGCCAGGACCGGAATTCACCCCTCCACTTT.